This T cell receptor beta chain was recorded in a study of T cell repertoires in cytomegalovirus infection. Study details: Peptides in the study included HLA-C-restricted and HLA-B-restricted CMV epitopes. Indicated by public TCR beta signatures were CMV infection and matching HLA type.

Study outcomes and limitations: CMV carriers having the relevant HLA were flagged by cumulative public TCR beta family frequency. CMV-specific TCR beta clonotypes restricted by HLA-C dominated the ex vivo response.

The ends were cut back, 3 bases at V and 0 bases at J, with 15 bases in the middle. Germline V gives CDR1 SGHVS, CDR2 FNYEAQ. The CDR3 consists of 17 residues. Each CDR3 protein is one row after TCRdb ran MiXCR on the reads. This sample yields 70,000 or so distinct CDR3 sequences, of which about 27% are seen a single time; just under 60% belongs to the top ten. A note on this clonotype: Its antigen is not known.

The chain employs TRBV7-6 and TRBJ2-1; D remains ambiguous. The sample was CD8+ T cells from cultured PBMCs, taken from culture after CMV antigen stimulation. The clonotype originates from a human donor in good health (CMV status not recorded). Some clones in this sample may be carry-over from other donors' samples. The CDR3: CASSFPISGSSYNEQFF. CDR3 DNA: TGTGCCAGCAGCTTTCCAATCAGTGGAAGCTCCTACAATGAGCAGTTCTTC.